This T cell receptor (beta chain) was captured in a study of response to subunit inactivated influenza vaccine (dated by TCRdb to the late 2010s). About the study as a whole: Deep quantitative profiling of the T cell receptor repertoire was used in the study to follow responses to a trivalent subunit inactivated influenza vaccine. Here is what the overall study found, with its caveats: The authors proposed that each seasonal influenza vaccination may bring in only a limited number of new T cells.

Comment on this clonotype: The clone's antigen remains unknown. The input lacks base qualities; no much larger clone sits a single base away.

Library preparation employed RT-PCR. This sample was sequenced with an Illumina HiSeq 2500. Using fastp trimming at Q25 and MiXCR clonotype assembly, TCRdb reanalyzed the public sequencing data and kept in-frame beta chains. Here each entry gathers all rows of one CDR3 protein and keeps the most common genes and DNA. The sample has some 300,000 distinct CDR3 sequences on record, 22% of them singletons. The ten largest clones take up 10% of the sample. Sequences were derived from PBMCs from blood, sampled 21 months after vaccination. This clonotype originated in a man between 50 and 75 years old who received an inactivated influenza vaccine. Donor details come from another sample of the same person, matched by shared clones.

CDR3 loop: CASSGPSRDGGNIQYF. The sequenced DNA is TGTGCCAGCAGCGGGCCCTCTCGGGACGGAGGAAACATTCAGTACTTC. The chain is made from TRBV28 and TRBJ2-4, with the D gene possibly TRBD1 or TRBD2, each one fitting 5 bases. From a lookup of the germline V gene, CDR1 and CDR2 are MDHEN and SYDVKM. Trimming costs V 6 bases and J 6 bases, and their ends lie 21 bases apart. From cysteine to phenylalanine, the CDR3 is 16 amino acids long. CDR3 DNA only is kept here, 48 bases in frame from base 1.